This TCR beta chain was sequenced during a study of identical twins. Study-wide results and caveats: Those out-of-frame alpha sequences shared by twins showed an excess of low generation probability. Twins' surplus sharing was weaker for beta out-of-frame sequences.

The CDR3 totals 13 residues. CDR1 DFQATT and CDR2 SNEGSKA come from the germline V gene (reference sequence). TCRdb fed the 5' RACE reads into MiXCR, producing one record per CDR3 protein. In the table there are around 250,000 distinct CDR3 sequences, about an eighth of which are singletons. This clonotype has at least ten counts. Its specificity is not known. These sequences were also reported in another study, on yellow fever vaccine responses in identical twins.

Source material: memory (CD45RO+) T cells sorted from blood. This clonotype was obtained from a woman aged 18-35 years in good health. This rearrangement joins TRBV20-1 to TRBJ1-1; a weak D match, TRBD1 (5 bases). CDR3 in DNA: TGCAGACTTTCACCGGGGGGGGACACTGAAGCTTTCTTT. Translating gives CRLSPGGDTEAFF.